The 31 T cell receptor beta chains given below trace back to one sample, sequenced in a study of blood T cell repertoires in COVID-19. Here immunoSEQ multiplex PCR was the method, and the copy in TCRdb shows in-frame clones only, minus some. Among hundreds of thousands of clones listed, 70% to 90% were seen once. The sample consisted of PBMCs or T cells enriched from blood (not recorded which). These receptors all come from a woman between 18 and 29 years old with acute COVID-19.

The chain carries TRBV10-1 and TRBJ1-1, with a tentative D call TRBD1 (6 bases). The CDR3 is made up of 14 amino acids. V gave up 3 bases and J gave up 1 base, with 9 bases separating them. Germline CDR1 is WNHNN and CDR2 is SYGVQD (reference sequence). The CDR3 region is CASSDPGENTEAFF. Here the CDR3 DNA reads TGCGCCAGCAGTGATCCAGGGGAGAACACTGAAGCTTTCTTT.

The CDR3 region is CASSLDGQRNSPLHF. As DNA, the CDR3 is TGTGCCAGCAGCTTAGACGGACAGCGAAATTCACCCCTCCACTTT. The genes are TRBV7-9 and TRBJ1-6; weak D call: TRBD1 (6 bases). The CDR3 runs 15 residues. V dropped 1 base and J dropped 7 bases, with 11 bases sitting between them. CDR1 is SEHNR, CDR2 FQNEAQ, per germline (reference sequence).

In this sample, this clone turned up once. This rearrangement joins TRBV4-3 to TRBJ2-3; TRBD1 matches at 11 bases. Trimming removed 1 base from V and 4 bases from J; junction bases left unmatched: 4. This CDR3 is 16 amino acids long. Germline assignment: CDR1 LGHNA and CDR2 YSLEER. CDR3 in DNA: TGCGCCAGCAGCCAAGTAAGGGGACAGGGGGCAGATACGCAGTATTTT. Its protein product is CASSQVRGQGADTQYF.

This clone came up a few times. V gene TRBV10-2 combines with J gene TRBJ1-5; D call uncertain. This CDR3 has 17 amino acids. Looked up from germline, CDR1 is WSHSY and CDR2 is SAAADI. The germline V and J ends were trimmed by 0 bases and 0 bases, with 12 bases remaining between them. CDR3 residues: CASSESTAGSSNQPQHF. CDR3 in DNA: TGCGCCAGCAGTGAGTCGACGGCAGGCTCTAGCAATCAGCCCCAGCATTTT.

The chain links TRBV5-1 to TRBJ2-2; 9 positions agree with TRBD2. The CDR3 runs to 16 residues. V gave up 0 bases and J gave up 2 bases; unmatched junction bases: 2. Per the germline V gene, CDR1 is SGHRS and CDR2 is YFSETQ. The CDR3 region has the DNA TGCGCCAGCAGCTTGGCAGCGGGGGGCAACACCGGGGAGCTGTTTTTT. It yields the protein CASSLAAGGNTGELFF.

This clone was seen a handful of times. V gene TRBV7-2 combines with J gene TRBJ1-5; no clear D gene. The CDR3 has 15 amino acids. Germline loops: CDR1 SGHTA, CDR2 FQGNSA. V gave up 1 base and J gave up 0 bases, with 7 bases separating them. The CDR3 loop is CASSLGVISNQPQHF. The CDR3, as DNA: TGTGCCAGCAGCTTAGGAGTGATTAGCAATCAGCCCCAGCATTTT.

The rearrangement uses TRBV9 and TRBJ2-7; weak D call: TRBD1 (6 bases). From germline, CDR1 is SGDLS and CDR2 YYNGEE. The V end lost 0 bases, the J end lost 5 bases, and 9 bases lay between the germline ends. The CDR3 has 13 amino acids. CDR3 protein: CASSVGTENEQYF. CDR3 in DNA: TGTGCCAGCAGCGTAGGGACAGAAAACGAGCAGTACTTC.

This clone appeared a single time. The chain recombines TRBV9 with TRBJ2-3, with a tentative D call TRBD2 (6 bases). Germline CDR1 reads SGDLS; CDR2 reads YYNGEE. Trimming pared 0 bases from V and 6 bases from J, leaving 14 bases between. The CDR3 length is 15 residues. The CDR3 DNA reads TGTGCCAGCAGCGTAGGGGGGGAACTTTCGGATACGCAGTATTTT. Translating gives CASSVGGELSDTQYF.

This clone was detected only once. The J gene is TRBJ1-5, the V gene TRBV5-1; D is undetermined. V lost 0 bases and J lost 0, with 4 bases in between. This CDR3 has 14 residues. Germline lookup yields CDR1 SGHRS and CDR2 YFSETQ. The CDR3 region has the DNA TGCGCCAGCAGCTTGGATAATAGCAATCAGCCCCAGCATTTT. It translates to CASSLDNSNQPQHF.

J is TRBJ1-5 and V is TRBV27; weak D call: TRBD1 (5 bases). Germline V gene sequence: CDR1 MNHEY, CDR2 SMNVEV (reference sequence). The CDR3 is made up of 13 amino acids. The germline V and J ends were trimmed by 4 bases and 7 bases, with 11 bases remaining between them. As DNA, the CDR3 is TGTGCCAGCAGTTCACAGGAGAGGCAGCCCCAGCATTTT. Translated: CASSSQERQPQHF.

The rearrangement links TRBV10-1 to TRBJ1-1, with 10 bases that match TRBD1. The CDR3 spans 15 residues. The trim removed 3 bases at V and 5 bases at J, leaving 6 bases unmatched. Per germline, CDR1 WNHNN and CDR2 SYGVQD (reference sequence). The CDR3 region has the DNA TGCGCCAGCAGTGAATTTAGGACAGGGGGGACTGAAGCTTTCTTT. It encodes CASSEFRTGGTEAFF.

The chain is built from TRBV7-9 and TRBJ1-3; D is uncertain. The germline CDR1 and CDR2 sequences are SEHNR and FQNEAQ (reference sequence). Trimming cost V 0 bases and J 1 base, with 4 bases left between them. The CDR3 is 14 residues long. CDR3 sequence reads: CASSLARSGNTIYF. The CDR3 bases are TGTGCCAGCAGCTTAGCGAGATCTGGAAACACCATATATTTT.

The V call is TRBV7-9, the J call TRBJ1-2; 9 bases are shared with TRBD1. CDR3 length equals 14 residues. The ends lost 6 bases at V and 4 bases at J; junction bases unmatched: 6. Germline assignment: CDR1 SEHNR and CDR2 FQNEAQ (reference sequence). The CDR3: CASRPGQGTYGYTF. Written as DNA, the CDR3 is TGTGCCAGCAGACCGGGACAGGGAACCTATGGCTACACCTTC.

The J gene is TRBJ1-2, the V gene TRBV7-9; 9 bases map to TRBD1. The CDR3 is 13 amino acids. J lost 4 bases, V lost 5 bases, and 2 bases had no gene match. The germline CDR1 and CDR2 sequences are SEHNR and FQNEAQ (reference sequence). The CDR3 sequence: CASSGTGIYGYTF. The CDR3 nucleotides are TGTGCCAGCAGCGGGACAGGGATCTATGGCTACACCTTC.

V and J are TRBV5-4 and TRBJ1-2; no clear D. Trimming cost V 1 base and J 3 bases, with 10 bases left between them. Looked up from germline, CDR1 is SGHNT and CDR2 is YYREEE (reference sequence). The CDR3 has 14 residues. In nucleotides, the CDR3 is TGTGCCAGCAGCTTGCCGGGGTCGGACTATGGCTACACCTTC. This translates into CASSLPGSDYGYTF. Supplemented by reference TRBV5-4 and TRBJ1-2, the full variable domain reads ETGVTQSPTHLIKTRGQQVTLRCSSQSGHNTVSWYQQALGQGPQFIFQYYREEENGRGNFPPRFSGLQFPNYSSELNVNALELDDSALYLCASSLPGSDYGYTFGSGTRLTVV.

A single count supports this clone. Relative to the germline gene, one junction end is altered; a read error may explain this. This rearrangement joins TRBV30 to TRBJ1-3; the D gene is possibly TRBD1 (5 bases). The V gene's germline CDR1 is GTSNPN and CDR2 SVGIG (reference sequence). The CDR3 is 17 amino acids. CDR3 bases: TGTGCCTGGGGTGTCCATTATGCGGGGGGGACTGGAAACACCATATATTTT. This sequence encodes CAWGVHYAGGTGNTIYF.

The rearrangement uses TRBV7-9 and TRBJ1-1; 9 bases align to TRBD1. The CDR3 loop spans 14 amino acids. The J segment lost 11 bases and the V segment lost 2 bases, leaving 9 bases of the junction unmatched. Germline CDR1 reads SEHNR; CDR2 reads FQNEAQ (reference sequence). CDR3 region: CASSLITTGGRAFF. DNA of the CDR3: TGTGCCAGCAGCTTAATTACGACAGGGGGTCGGGCTTTCTTT.

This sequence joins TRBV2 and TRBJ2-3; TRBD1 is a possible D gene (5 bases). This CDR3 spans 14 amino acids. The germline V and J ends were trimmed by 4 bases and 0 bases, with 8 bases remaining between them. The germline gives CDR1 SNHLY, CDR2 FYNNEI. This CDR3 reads CASSGTRSTDTQYF. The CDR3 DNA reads TGTGCCAGCAGTGGGACACGTAGCACAGATACGCAGTATTTT.

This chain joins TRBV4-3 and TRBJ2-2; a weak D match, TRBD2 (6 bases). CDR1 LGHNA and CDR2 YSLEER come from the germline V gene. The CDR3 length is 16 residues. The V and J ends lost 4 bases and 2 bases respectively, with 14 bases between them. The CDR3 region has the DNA TGCGCCAGCAGCCCAGAAGCGGGCCGAAACACCGGGGAGCTGTTTTTT. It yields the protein CASSPEAGRNTGELFF.

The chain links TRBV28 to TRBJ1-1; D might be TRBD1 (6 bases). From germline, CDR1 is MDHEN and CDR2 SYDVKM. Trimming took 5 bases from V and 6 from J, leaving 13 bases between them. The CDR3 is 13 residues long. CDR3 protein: CASSPYRVAEAFF. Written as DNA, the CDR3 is TGTGCCAGCAGTCCATACAGGGTTGCTGAAGCTTTCTTT.

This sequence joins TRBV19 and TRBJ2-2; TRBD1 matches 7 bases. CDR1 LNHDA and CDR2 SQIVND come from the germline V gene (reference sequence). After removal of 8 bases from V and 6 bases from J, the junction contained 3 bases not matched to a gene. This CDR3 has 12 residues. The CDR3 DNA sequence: TGTGCCAGTCGACAGGGTCCCGGGGAGCTGTTTTTT. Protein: CASRQGPGELFF.

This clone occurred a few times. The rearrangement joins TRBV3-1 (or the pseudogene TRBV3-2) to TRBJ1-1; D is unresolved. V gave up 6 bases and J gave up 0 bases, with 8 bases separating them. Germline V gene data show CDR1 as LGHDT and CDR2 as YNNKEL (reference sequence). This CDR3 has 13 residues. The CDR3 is CASRLGVNTEAFF. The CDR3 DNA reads TGTGCCAGCAGATTAGGAGTGAACACTGAAGCTTTCTTT.

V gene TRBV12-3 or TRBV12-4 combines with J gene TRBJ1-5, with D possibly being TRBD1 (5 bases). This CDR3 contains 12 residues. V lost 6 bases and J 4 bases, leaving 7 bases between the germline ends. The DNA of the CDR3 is TGTGCCAGCAGCGGGGGGAATCAGCCCCAGCATTTT. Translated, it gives CASSGGNQPQHF.

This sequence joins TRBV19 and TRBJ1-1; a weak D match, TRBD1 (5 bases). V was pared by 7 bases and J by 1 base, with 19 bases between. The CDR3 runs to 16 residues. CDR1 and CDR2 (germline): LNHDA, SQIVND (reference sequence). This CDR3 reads CASTLTVIGWNTEAFF. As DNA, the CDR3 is TGTGCCAGTACCCTGACAGTCATTGGATGGAACACTGAAGCTTTCTTT.

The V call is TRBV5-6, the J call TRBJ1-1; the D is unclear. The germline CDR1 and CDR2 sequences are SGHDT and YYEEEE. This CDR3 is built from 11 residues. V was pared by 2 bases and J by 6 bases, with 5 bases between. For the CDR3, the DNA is TGTGCCAGCAGCTTTCTCGCTGAAGCTTTCTTT. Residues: CASSFLAEAFF.

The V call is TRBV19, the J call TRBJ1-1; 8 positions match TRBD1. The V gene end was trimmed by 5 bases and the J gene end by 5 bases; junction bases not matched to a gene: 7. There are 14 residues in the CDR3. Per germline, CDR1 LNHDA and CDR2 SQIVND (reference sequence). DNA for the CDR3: TGTGCCAGTAGTGCGCAGACAGGGGTAACTGAAGCTTTCTTT. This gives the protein CASSAQTGVTEAFF.

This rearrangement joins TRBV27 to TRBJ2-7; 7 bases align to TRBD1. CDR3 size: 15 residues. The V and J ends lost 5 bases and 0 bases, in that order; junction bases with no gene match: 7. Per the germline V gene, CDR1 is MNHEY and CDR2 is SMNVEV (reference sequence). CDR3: CASSTGQVNSYEQYF. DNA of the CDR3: TGTGCCAGCAGTACCGGACAGGTAAACTCCTACGAGCAGTACTTC.

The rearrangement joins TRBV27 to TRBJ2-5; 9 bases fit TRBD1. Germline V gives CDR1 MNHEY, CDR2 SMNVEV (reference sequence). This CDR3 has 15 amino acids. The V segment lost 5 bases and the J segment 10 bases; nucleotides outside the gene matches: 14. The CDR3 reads CASSRTLGQGRDQYF. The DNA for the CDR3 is TGTGCCAGCAGTCGCACCTTGGGACAGGGAAGAGACCAGTACTTC.

As DNA, the CDR3 is TGTGCCAGCAGTGGGACAGAACAACGGGGAGATACGCAGTATTTT. Translated: CASSGTEQRGDTQYF. The gene calls are TRBV7-8 and TRBJ2-3; 7 nucleotides line up with TRBD1. V lost 6 bases, J lost 5 bases, and 11 bases stayed unmatched. Per germline, CDR1 SGHVS and CDR2 FQNEAQ. The CDR3 extends over 15 amino acids.

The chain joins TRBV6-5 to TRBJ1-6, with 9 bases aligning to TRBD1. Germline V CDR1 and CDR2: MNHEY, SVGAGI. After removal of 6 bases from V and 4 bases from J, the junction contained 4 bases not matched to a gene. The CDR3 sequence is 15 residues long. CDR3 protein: CASRLGTGYNSPLHF. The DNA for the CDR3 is TGTGCCAGCAGACTCGGGACAGGGTATAATTCACCCCTCCACTTT.

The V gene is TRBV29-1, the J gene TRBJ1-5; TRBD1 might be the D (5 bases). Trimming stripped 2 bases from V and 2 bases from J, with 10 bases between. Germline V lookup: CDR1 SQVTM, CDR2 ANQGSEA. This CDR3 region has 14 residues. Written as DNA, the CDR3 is TGCAGCGTTGAACTGCAGGGTGGCAATCAGCCCCAGCATTTT. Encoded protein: CSVELQGGNQPQHF.